The 10 T cell receptor beta chains presented below share a single source sample, sequenced in a study of shared clonotypes between healthy human individuals. TCRdb's copy holds only in-frame clones and misses some; the assay was immunoSEQ multiplex PCR. The sample carries around 690,000 clones, 90% recorded once. Sequenced sample: memory CD8+ T cells from PBMCs. Subset indicated: CD45RO+ cells pooled with CCR7-negative TemRA cells. The receptors come from a man between 18 and 29 years old in good health. Some clones in this sample may be carry-over from other donors' samples.

The CDR3 loop is CASSPRTGSPSGANVLTF. The CDR3 nucleotides read TGTGCCAGCAGTCCCCGGACAGGTAGCCCCTCTGGGGCCAACGTCCTGACTTTC. The rearrangement joins TRBV28 to TRBJ2-6; 7 positions match TRBD1. V shed 5 bases, J shed 0 bases, and the junction held 10 bases outside the gene matches. Per the germline V gene, CDR1 is MDHEN and CDR2 is SYDVKM. This CDR3 contains 18 residues. Looking up the rest from reference TRBV28 and TRBJ2-6 gives the full variable domain: DVKVTQSSRYLVKRTGEKVFLECVQDMDHENMFWYRQDPGLGLRLIYFSYDVKMKEKGDIPEGYSVSREKKERFSLILESASTNQTSMYLCASSPRTGSPSGANVLTFGAGSRLTVL.

This chain joins TRBV15 and TRBJ1-1; tentatively, D is TRBD1 (6 bases). The CDR3 loop spans 15 amino acids. CDR1 LNHNV and CDR2 YYDKDF come from the germline V gene (reference sequence). V lost 5 bases to trimming and J lost 1 base, with 14 bases between them. Here the CDR3 reads CATSSTGNSNTEAFF. The CDR3, as DNA: TGTGCCACCAGCTCCACAGGGAATTCGAACACTGAAGCTTTCTTT.

The chain has TRBV7-9 and TRBJ1-1; a weak D match, TRBD1 (5 bases). The CDR3 runs to 10 residues. Germline CDR1 reads SEHNR; CDR2 reads FQNEAQ (reference sequence). V was cut by 8 bases and J by 4 bases, with 5 bases left in between. CDR3 nucleotides: TGTGCCAGCGGGGGCACTGAAGCTTTCTTT. It encodes CASGGTEAFF. The variable domain in full, with the rest retrieved from reference TRBV7-9 and TRBJ1-1, is DTGVSQNPRHKITKRGQNVTFRCDPISEHNRLYWYRQTLGQGPEFLTYFQNEAQLEKSRLLSDRFSAERPKGSFSTLEIQRTEQGDSAMYLCASGGTEAFFGQGTRLTVV.

V is TRBV19 and J is TRBJ1-1; possibly TRBD1 for D (6 bases). With 5 bases removed from V and 5 bases from J, the gap between germline ends came to 12 bases. The CDR3 runs to 13 residues. Germline assignment: CDR1 LNHDA and CDR2 SQIVND (reference sequence). The CDR3, as DNA: TGTGCCAGTAGTCATAACCAGGGGACTGAAGCTTTCTTT. The encoded protein is CASSHNQGTEAFF.

This chain joins TRBV10-3 and TRBJ2-7; 7 bases map to TRBD1. Germline V lookup: CDR1 ENHRY, CDR2 SYGVKD. The CDR3 loop spans 17 amino acids. V shed 4 bases and J 2 bases; nucleotides not matched to a gene: 14. In DNA, the CDR3 is TGTGCCATCAGTGGGCCCCTCGGACAGGTCCTTCCCTACGAGCAGTACTTC. Amino acid sequence: CAISGPLGQVLPYEQYF.

The chain links TRBV19 to TRBJ1-5; D perhaps matches TRBD1 (6 bases). CDR3 size: 15 residues. Trimming removed 4 bases at V and 5 bases at J, with 15 bases between. CDR1 is LNHDA, CDR2 SQIVND, per germline (reference sequence). The chain's CDR3 is CASSNPGGRDQPQHF. The DNA for the CDR3 is TGTGCCAGTAGTAACCCGGGGGGGCGCGATCAGCCCCAGCATTTT.

V and J are TRBV11-2 and TRBJ2-1; TRBD1 aligns across 8 bases. The germline CDR1 and CDR2 sequences are SGHAT and FQNNGV. V lost 5 bases and J lost 4; bases outside the gene matches: 10. The CDR3 sequence is 16 residues long. CDR3 in DNA: TGTGCCAGCAGCAGGGGGTCGGACAGGGTATACAATGAGCAGTTCTTC. Encoded protein: CASSRGSDRVYNEQFF.

This chain uses TRBV27 with TRBJ2-2; 9 bases align to TRBD1. Germline CDR1 is MNHEY and CDR2 is SMNVEV (reference sequence). V trimming: 4 bases; J trimming: 7 bases; junction bases outside the gene matches: 4. CDR3 size: 14 residues. The CDR3 DNA reads as TGTGCCAGCAGTTGGACAGGGGTTAACGGGGAGCTGTTTTTT. It specifies CASSWTGVNGELFF.

The chain couples TRBV7-9 to TRBJ2-3; D is possibly TRBD2 (6 bases). Trimming removed 5 bases at V and 7 bases at J, with 25 bases between. Germline lookup yields CDR1 SEHNR and CDR2 FQNEAQ (reference sequence). The CDR3 covers 17 residues. The CDR3 DNA sequence: TGTGCCAGCAGCCCCGTGGTGGCGGGACCCTACTCTAATACGCAGTATTTT. It yields the protein CASSPVVAGPYSNTQYF. Together with reference TRBV7-9 and TRBJ2-3, the CDR3 gives the full variable domain: DTGVSQNPRHKITKRGQNVTFRCDPISEHNRLYWYRQTLGQGPEFLTYFQNEAQLEKSRLLSDRFSAERPKGSFSTLEIQRTEQGDSAMYLCASSPVVAGPYSNTQYFGPGTRLTVL.

The chain links TRBV27 to TRBJ2-6; D is unclear. The CDR3 sequence is 13 residues long. Germline V gives CDR1 MNHEY, CDR2 SMNVEV (reference sequence). Trimming left V 7 bases short and J 3 bases short, with 7 bases between. CDR3 sequence reads: CASKSFGANVLTF. In DNA, the CDR3 is TGTGCCAGCAAATCATTTGGGGCCAACGTCCTGACTTTC.